Only one count was recorded for the clone carrying this TCR beta chain. In the same sample, other DNA sequences code for this CDR3. The data are from a study of blood T cell repertoires in COVID-19. Across the study: Researchers got acute and convalescent COVID-19 samples from the United States, Italy and Spain. T cells, B-cell-depleted T cells, or PBMCs provided the cDNA or gDNA that served as material.

As handled by the study authors: Amplifying reference gene primers gave estimates of nucleated cell counts. Assay used: immunoSEQ multiplex PCR; TCRdb lists only in-frame clones, some missing. Clonal size and the V and J genes are those of that table, whereas D and trimming came from the DNA. Of 90,000 to 120,000 clones in the sample, roughly four fifths were seen once. Trimming cost V 0 bases and J 6 bases, with 6 bases left between them. Germline-derived CDR1 and CDR2 are MGHRA and YSYEKL. This CDR3 is 13 amino acids long. This clonotype originated in a woman between 65 and 79 years old with acute or convalescent COVID-19. V usage is TRBV4-1 and J usage is TRBJ1-5, with no clear D. Sequencing used peripheral blood. CDR3 coding DNA: TGCGCCAGCAGCCAAGATCGGGGTCAGCCCCAGCATTTT. It translates to CASSQDRGQPQHF.